The clone carrying this T cell receptor (beta chain) was detected once. Template switching added a universal primer site, and cDNA bore unique molecular identifiers. Using its own MiXCR run on the 5' RACE reads, TCRdb lists one record per CDR3 protein. The table records 600,000 to 800,000 distinct CDR3 sequences, around 20% of them present only once. Germline CDR1 reads DFQATT; CDR2 reads SNEGSKA (reference sequence). This CDR3 region has 14 residues. V lost 5 bases to trimming and J lost 4 bases, with 16 bases between them. The data belong to a study of identical twins. These sequences were also reported in another study, on T cells expressing NK-cell markers. As that study records: In a handful of donors, dominant NKG2C+ clonotypes were roughly 1.0-7.5% of CD8+ T cells.

The chain joins TRBV20-1 to TRBJ2-3, with D tentatively TRBD2 (5 bases). The TCR comes from a young woman in good health. The sample comprised PBMCs. CDR3 in DNA: TGCAGTGCTCCGAACCAGGAGGAAGCAGATACGCAGTATTTT. It is translated as CSAPNQEEADTQYF.